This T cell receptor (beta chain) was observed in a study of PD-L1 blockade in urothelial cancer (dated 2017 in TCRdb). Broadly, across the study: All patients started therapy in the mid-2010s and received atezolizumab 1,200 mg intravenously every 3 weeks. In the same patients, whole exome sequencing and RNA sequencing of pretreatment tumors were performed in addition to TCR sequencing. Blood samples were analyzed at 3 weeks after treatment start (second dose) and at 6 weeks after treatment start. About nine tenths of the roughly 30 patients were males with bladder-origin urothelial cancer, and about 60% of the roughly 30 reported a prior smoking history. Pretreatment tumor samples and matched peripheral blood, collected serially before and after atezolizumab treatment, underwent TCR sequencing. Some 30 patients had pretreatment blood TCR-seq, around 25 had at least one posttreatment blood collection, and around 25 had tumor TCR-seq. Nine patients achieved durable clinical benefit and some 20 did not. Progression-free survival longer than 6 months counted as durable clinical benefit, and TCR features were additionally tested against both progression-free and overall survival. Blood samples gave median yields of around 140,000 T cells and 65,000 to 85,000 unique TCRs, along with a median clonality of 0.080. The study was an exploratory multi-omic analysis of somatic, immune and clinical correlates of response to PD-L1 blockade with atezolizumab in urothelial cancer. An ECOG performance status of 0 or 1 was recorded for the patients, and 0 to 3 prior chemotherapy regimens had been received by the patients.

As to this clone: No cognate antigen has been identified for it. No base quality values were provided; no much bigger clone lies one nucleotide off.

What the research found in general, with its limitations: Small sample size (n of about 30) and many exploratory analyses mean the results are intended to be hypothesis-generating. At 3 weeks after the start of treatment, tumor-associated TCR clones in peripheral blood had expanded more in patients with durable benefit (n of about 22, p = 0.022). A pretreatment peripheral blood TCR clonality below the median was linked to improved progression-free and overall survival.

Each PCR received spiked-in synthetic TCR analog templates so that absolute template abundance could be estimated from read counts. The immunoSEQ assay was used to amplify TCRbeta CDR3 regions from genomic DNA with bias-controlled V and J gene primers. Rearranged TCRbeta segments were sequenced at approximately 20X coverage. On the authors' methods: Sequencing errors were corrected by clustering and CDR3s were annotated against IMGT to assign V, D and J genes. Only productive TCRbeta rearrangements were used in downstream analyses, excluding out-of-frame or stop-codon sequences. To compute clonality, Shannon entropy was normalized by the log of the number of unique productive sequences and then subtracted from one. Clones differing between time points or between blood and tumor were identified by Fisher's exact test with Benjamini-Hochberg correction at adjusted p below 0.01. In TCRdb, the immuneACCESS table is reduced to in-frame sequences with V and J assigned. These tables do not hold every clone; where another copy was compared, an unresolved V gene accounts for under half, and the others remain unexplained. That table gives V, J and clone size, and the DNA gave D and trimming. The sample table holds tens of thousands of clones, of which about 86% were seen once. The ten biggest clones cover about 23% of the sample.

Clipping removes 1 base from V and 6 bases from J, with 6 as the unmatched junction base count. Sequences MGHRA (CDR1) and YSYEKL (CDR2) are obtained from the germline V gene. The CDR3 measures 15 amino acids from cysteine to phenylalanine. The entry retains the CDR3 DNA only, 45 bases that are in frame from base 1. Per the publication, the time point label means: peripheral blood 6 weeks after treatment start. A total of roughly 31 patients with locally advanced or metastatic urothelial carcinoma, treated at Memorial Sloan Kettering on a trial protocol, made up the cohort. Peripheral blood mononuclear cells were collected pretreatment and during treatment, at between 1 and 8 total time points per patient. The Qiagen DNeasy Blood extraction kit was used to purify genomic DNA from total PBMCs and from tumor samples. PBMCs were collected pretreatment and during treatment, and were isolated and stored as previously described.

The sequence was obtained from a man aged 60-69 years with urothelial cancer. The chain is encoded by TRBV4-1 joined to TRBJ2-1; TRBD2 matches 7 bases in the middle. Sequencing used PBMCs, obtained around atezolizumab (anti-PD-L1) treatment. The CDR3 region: CASSQGGGSVNEQFF. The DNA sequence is TGCGCCAGCAGCCAAGGGGGGGGTAGCGTCAATGAGCAGTTCTTC.